Below, 14 T cell receptor beta chains from the same sample are listed, as sequenced in a study of technical replicates of blood from a few donors. Measured with immunoSEQ multiplex PCR; TCRdb has only the in-frame clones, and not every one. The repertoire consists of around 98,000 clones, with roughly 95% occurring once and the leading ten covering approximately 0.2%. Sequenced material: T cells isolated from PBMCs. These receptor sequences come from a human donor in good health.

V is TRBV29-1 and J is TRBJ1-1, with D hard to call. CDR3 length: 13 amino acids. CDR1 is SQVTM and CDR2 is ANQGSEA in the germline V gene. The V gene lost 7 bases and the J gene lost 4 bases, with 16 bases spanning the gap. CDR3 region: CSAARQEGTEAFF. As DNA, the CDR3 is TGCAGCGCAGCCCGCCAGGAAGGCACTGAAGCTTTCTTT.

The chain employs TRBV5-1 and TRBJ2-1, with D maybe TRBD2 (5 bases). CDR1 SGHRS and CDR2 YFSETQ come from the germline V gene. CDR3 length equals 16 residues. V was cut by 1 base and J by 1 base, with 12 bases left in between. In DNA, the CDR3 is TGCGCCAGCAGCTTGAGTGGGAGTGCGTCCTACAATGAGCAGTTCTTC. It specifies CASSLSGSASYNEQFF.

The chain recombines TRBV9 with TRBJ2-7, with unresolved D. Deletions cut 7 bases from V and 5 bases from J, with 19 bases between. Germline V gene lookup returns CDR1 SGDLS and CDR2 YYNGEE. CDR3 length: 14 amino acids. CDR3 nucleotides: TGTGCCAGCTCTTCCTCGGTCTCTTCACACGAGCAGTACTTC. Amino acids: CASSSSVSSHEQYF. The full variable domain, its missing parts supplied by reference TRBV9 and TRBJ2-7, is DSGVTQTPKHLITATGQRVTLRCSPRSGDLSVYWYQQSLDQGLQFLIQYYNGEERAKGNILERFSAQQFPDLHSELNLSSLELGDSALYFCASSSSVSSHEQYFGPGTRLTVT.

J is TRBJ2-1 and V is TRBV10-2; 15 bases are a match to TRBD2. Germline V lookup: CDR1 WSHSY, CDR2 SAAADI. This CDR3 is built from 20 residues. V shed 4 bases and J 0 bases; nucleotides not matched to a gene: 10. The CDR3 DNA sequence: TGCGCCAGCAGTGGGAAAGGACTAGCGGGAGGGAAAAGCTCCTACAATGAGCAGTTCTTC. Residues: CASSGKGLAGGKSSYNEQFF.

The chain joins TRBV5-6 to TRBJ1-1, with 7 bases lining up with TRBD1. The CDR3 covers 15 residues. The ends lost 1 base at V and 0 bases at J; junction bases unmatched: 3. Looked up from germline, CDR1 is SGHDT and CDR2 is YYEEEE. The CDR3 loop is CASSLPGGLNTEAFF. CDR3 sequence (DNA): TGTGCCAGCAGCTTGCCAGGGGGTTTGAACACTGAAGCTTTCTTT.

The chain uses TRBV15 and TRBJ2-5; TRBD1 agrees at 7 bases. This CDR3 contains 15 residues. Looked up from germline, CDR1 is LNHNV and CDR2 is YYDKDF (reference sequence). V shed 0 bases and J 2 bases; nucleotides not matched to a gene: 3. CDR3 bases: TGTGCCACCAGCAGAGATGAGGGACAGCAAGAGACCCAGTACTTC. Its translation: CATSRDEGQQETQYF. Using reference TRBV15 and TRBJ2-5 for the parts outside the CDR3, the full variable domain is DAMVIQNPRYQVTQFGKPVTLSCSQTLNHNVMYWYQQKSSQAPKLLFHYYDKDFNNEADTPDNFQSRRPNTSFCFLDIRSPGLGDTAMYLCATSRDEGQQETQYFGPGTRLLVL.

The genes are TRBV5-1 and TRBJ1-1; 7 bases map to TRBD1. Germline V gene lookup returns CDR1 SGHRS and CDR2 YFSETQ. V was clipped by 0 bases and J by 6 bases; unmatched bases: 5. The CDR3 contains 14 residues. The chain's CDR3 is CASSLGDRASEAFF. Here the CDR3 DNA reads TGCGCCAGCAGCTTGGGTGACAGGGCGTCTGAAGCTTTCTTT.

The CDR3 DNA reads TGTGCCAGCAGCTCCCCGACAGGGGCTAGGGAGCAGTACTTC. Encoded protein: CASSSPTGAREQYF. The chain combines TRBV7-6 with TRBJ2-7; 8 nucleotides align to TRBD1. J gave up 7 bases and V 4 bases, and 9 bases lay outside the gene matches. CDR1 SGHVS and CDR2 FNYEAQ come from the germline V gene. The CDR3 loop spans 14 amino acids.

This chain links TRBV19 with TRBJ2-1, with D perhaps matching TRBD2 (6 bases). From germline, CDR1 is LNHDA and CDR2 SQIVND (reference sequence). The V gene lost 10 bases and the J gene lost 6 bases, with 19 bases spanning the gap. The CDR3 length is 14 residues. Here the CDR3 reads CATKGTHGGNEQFF. CDR3 nucleotide sequence: TGTGCCACCAAGGGGACTCACGGGGGCAATGAGCAGTTCTTC.

The V gene is TRBV7-6, the J gene TRBJ2-3; D gene unclear. This CDR3 comprises 14 residues. Germline lookup yields CDR1 SGHVS and CDR2 FNYEAQ. Trimming took 3 bases from V and 6 from J, leaving 13 bases between them. For the CDR3, the DNA is TGTGCCAGCAGCTTGATACTTTTGGAGGATACGCAGTATTTT. This translates into CASSLILLEDTQYF.

The J gene is TRBJ1-2, the V gene TRBV11-2, with D perhaps TRBD1 (5 bases). Germline V gene sequence: CDR1 SGHAT, CDR2 FQNNGV. The CDR3 contains 14 residues. Between the trimmed V and J ends, which lost 4 bases and 6 bases, there was a span of 15 bases. The CDR3 loop reads CASSSQTASDGYTF. In DNA, the CDR3 is TGTGCCAGCAGCTCCCAGACAGCGTCTGATGGCTACACCTTC.

The chain couples TRBV28 to TRBJ2-7; 8 bases fit TRBD2. Germline V CDR1 and CDR2: MDHEN, SYDVKM. The CDR3 covers 14 residues. V was clipped by 9 bases and J by 3 bases; unmatched bases: 10. For the CDR3, the DNA is TGTGCCAGTTTAACCAGCGGGAGCGGCTACGAGCAGTACTTC. This translates into CASLTSGSGYEQYF.

V usage is TRBV5-5 and J usage is TRBJ1-1; 8 bases align to TRBD1. Germline V lookup: CDR1 SGHKS, CDR2 YYEKEE (reference sequence). CDR3 length equals 15 residues. V trimming: 3 bases; J trimming: 1 base; junction bases outside the gene matches: 5. CDR3 loop: CASSYGQGWNTEAFF. CDR3 bases: TGTGCCAGCAGCTACGGACAGGGATGGAACACTGAAGCTTTCTTT.

The chain employs TRBV2 and TRBJ2-7; 9 bases are shared with TRBD1. Germline V lookup: CDR1 SNHLY, CDR2 FYNNEI. The ends lost 7 bases at V and 2 bases at J; junction bases unmatched: 6. The CDR3 covers 14 residues. CDR3 loop: CASTAGQGPYEQYF. The CDR3 bases are TGTGCCAGCACCGCGGGACAGGGTCCCTACGAGCAGTACTTC.